The 32 T cell receptor beta chains given below trace back to one sample, sequenced in a study of T cells in Graves' hyperthyroidism and ophthalmopathy. TCR beta CDR3 region amplification was performed from RNA transcripts. A set of HTBI primers served as the primers for a first-round RT-PCR of the TCR CDR3. TCRdb reanalysed the multiplex PCR reads using MiXCR and keeps one entry per CDR3 protein. The sample has 550,000 to 650,000 distinct CDR3 sequences, more than 11% seen once; the top ten hold about 5.8%. The sample consisted of blood. The receptors here all came from a woman in her thirties with Graves' hyperthyroidism that later progressed to Graves' ophthalmopathy.

This clonotype was seen repeatedly, ten times or more. This rearrangement joins TRBV7-3 to TRBJ2-3; a weak D match, TRBD1 (5 bases). The CDR3 totals 17 residues. V dropped 2 bases and J dropped 0 bases, with 15 bases sitting between them. Germline values: CDR1 SGHTA, CDR2 FQGTGA. CDR3 in DNA: TGTGCCAGCAGCTTAGCCCAGGGTCTGCCTAGCACAGATACGCAGTATTTT. It translates to CASSLAQGLPSTDTQYF.

This clonotype has a count of ten or more. The chain couples TRBV6-2 or TRBV6-3 to TRBJ2-1; TRBD2 agrees at 7 bases. There are 15 residues in the CDR3. Germline assignment: CDR1 MNHEY and CDR2 SVGEGT. Unmatched junction bases numbered 8, after V lost 2 bases and J lost 7 bases. The DNA of the CDR3 is TGTGCCAGCAGTTACGGGCTAGCGGTGAGAAATGAGCAGTTCTTC. It is translated as CASSYGLAVRNEQFF.

The table lists this clonotype with a few counts. V and J are TRBV27 and TRBJ2-4; D ambiguous. The CDR3 runs to 11 residues. Germline V gives CDR1 MNHEY, CDR2 SMNVEV (reference sequence). The V and J ends lost 7 bases and 8 bases respectively, with 9 bases between them. The CDR3 region has the DNA TGTGCCAGCAAGCTGGCGGACATTCAGTACTTC. Its translation is CASKLADIQYF.

In its sample, this clonotype was seen a few times. This chain links TRBV3-1 with TRBJ1-6; D remains ambiguous. The CDR3 totals 15 residues. V dropped 4 bases and J dropped 7 bases, with 14 bases sitting between them. CDR1 LGHDT and CDR2 YNNKEL come from the germline V gene (reference sequence). The chain's CDR3 is CASSPVDAKNSPLHF. CDR3 DNA sequence: TGTGCCAGCAGCCCTGTCGATGCTAAAAATTCACCCCTCCACTTT.

In this sample, this clonotype turned up many times. The chain links TRBV7-6 to TRBJ1-4; D uncertain. The germline V and J ends were trimmed by 4 bases and 0 bases, with 18 bases remaining between them. The CDR3 runs to 18 residues. Germline CDR1 and CDR2: SGHVS and FNYEAQ. CDR3 sequence: CASSSPLGSYATNEKLFF. The CDR3 bases are TGTGCCAGCAGCTCCCCGTTGGGGAGTTATGCAACTAATGAAAAACTGTTTTTT.

This clonotype was detected many times. V and J are TRBV11-2 and TRBJ1-1; D might be TRBD1 (5 bases). V was clipped by 2 bases and J by 3 bases, with 13 bases between them. The CDR3 totals 15 residues. Germline CDR1 reads SGHAT; CDR2 reads FQNNGV. In DNA form, the CDR3 reads TGTGCCAGCAGCTTACAGGGCACAGCCCACACTGAAGCTTTCTTT. It translates to CASSLQGTAHTEAFF.

This clonotype was recorded at least ten times. This sequence joins TRBV29-1 and TRBJ1-4; 8 bases line up with TRBD1. With V trimmed by 5 bases and J by 2 bases, 4 bases remained unmatched. Germline CDR1 is SQVTM and CDR2 is ANQGSEA. The CDR3 has 14 residues. CDR3 loop: CSVPTGGTNEKLFF. Written as DNA, the CDR3 is TGCAGCGTTCCTACAGGGGGGACTAATGAAAAACTGTTTTTT.

This clonotype was recorded many times. The rearrangement joins TRBV7-2 to TRBJ1-4; 11 bases are shared with TRBD1. In germline, CDR1 is SGHTA, CDR2 FQGNSA. The CDR3 runs to 18 residues. V lost 0 bases to trimming and J lost 6 bases; unmatched junction nucleotides: 9. The CDR3 DNA reads TGTGCCAGCAGCTTAGCGTTCAACCGGGACAGGGGGTATGAAAAACTGTTTTTT. This translates into CASSLAFNRDRGYEKLFF.

This chain links TRBV30 with TRBJ2-5; D possibly corresponds to TRBD1 (7 bases). Trimming removed 7 bases at V and 5 bases at J, with 14 bases between. This CDR3 region has 12 residues. Germline CDR1 and CDR2: GTSNPN and SVGIG (reference sequence). The CDR3 loop is CAYNRGGETQYF. CDR3 coding DNA: TGTGCCTATAACAGGGGAGGCGAGACCCAGTACTTC.

The table lists this clonotype with many counts. This rearrangement joins TRBV29-1 to TRBJ1-1; D perhaps matches TRBD1 (5 bases). The V gene's germline CDR1 is SQVTM and CDR2 ANQGSEA. Between the trimmed V and J ends, which lost 2 bases and 7 bases, there was a span of 17 bases. CDR3 length: 14 amino acids. In nucleotides, the CDR3 is TGCAGCGTTGAAAGGAGGGGAACGGCGGATGAAGCTTTCTTT. This sequence encodes CSVERRGTADEAFF.

Many counts were recorded for this clonotype. This chain connects TRBV20-1 to TRBJ1-1; a possible D gene is TRBD1 (5 bases). Trimming removed 2 bases at V and 1 base at J, with 11 bases between. CDR1 and CDR2 (germline): DFQATT, SNEGSKA (reference sequence). The CDR3 contains 14 residues. Here the CDR3 DNA reads TGCAGTGCTAGACGAGGGGCGTCGAACACTGAAGCTTTCTTT. This translates into CSARRGASNTEAFF.

The sample holds a few counts of this clonotype. The chain joins TRBV3-2 to TRBJ2-3; the table gives TRBD2 as D, unverified against the DNA. TRBV3-2 is an annotated pseudogene. CDR3 length: 15 amino acids. The CDR3 sequence: CAKRPVATSTDTQYF. The CDR3, as DNA: TGTGCCAAAAGACCGGTAGCGACTAGCACAGATACGCAGTATTTT.

This clonotype has a count of ten or more. The V and J genes are TRBV20-1 and TRBJ2-1; the match to TRBD2 covers 10 bases. The CDR3 extends over 14 amino acids. CDR1 DFQATT and CDR2 SNEGSKA come from the germline V gene (reference sequence). The junction had 9 bases not matched to a gene; V was cut back by 5 bases and J by 8 bases. As DNA, the CDR3 is TGCAGTGCTCAGGCGGCTAGCGGGAGATATGAGCAGTTCTTC. This sequence encodes CSAQAASGRYEQFF.

The chain recombines TRBV24-1 with TRBJ1-2, with TRBD1 matching 8 bases. J gave up 8 bases and V 4 bases, and 14 bases lay outside the gene matches. This CDR3 is built from 16 residues. The germline CDR1 and CDR2 sequences are KGHDR and SFDVKD. CDR3 DNA sequence: TGTGCCACCAGTGAAAGCCCTGGACAGGGACCGGGGGGCTACACCTTC. Its translation: CATSESPGQGPGGYTF.

CDR3 protein: CASSLLPNTEAFF. The CDR3 nucleotides read TGCGCCAGCAGCTTGCTGCCGAACACTGAAGCTTTCTTT. The gene calls are TRBV5-1 and TRBJ1-1, with D uncertain. The CDR3 covers 13 residues. Germline CDR1 is SGHRS and CDR2 is YFSETQ. Trimming left V 1 base short and J 1 base short, with 5 bases between.

This clonotype was seen ten or more times. The chain recombines TRBV10-3 with TRBJ2-2; TRBD2 aligns across 10 bases. J lost 5 bases, V lost 6 bases, and 3 bases had no gene match. The length of the CDR3 is 14 residues. CDR1 is ENHRY and CDR2 is SYGVKD in the germline V gene. CDR3 in amino acids: CAIRTAGGTGELFF. In nucleotides, the CDR3 is TGTGCCATCAGGACAGCGGGAGGGACCGGGGAGCTGTTTTTT.

This clonotype was detected ten times or more. The gene calls are TRBV10-3 and TRBJ1-1, with D possibly TRBD1 on 5 matching bases. Between the trimmed V and J ends, which lost 6 bases and 1 base, there was a span of 12 bases. Germline V gene lookup returns CDR1 ENHRY and CDR2 SYGVKD. The CDR3 covers 14 residues. The CDR3 DNA is TGTGCCATCAGCACCAGGGACCAGAACACTGAAGCTTTCTTT. It specifies CAISTRDQNTEAFF.

The genes are TRBV5-8 and TRBJ2-7, with a possible D match to TRBD1 (6 bases). CDR1 and CDR2 from the germline V gene are SGHTS and YDEGEE. The CDR3 has 16 amino acids. Between the trimmed V and J ends, which lost 0 bases and 1 base, there was a span of 14 bases. The CDR3 DNA follows: TGTGCCAGCAGCTTGGGAGGTCTCCAGGGGTCCTACGAGCAGTACTTC. Residues: CASSLGGLQGSYEQYF.

This clonotype was seen many times. This sequence joins TRBV30 and TRBJ2-1, with 14 positions matching TRBD2. The CDR3 consists of 14 residues. V shed 1 base, J shed 9 bases, and the junction held 2 bases outside the gene matches. The germline V gene has CDR1 GTSNPN and CDR2 SVGIG (reference sequence). CDR3 region: CAWSGTSGRSEQFF. DNA of the CDR3: TGTGCCTGGAGTGGGACTAGCGGGAGGTCTGAGCAGTTCTTC.

In its sample, this clonotype was seen many times. The chain is built from TRBV11-2 and TRBJ2-3, with D maybe TRBD2 (5 bases). Per germline, CDR1 SGHAT and CDR2 FQNNGV. CDR3 length equals 17 residues. V was trimmed by 5 bases and J by 0 bases, leaving 18 bases between them. The chain's CDR3 is CASSVAPWAGSTDTQYF. The CDR3 bases are TGTGCCAGCAGCGTAGCCCCATGGGCGGGTAGCACAGATACGCAGTATTTT.

This clonotype was seen many times. The genes are TRBV12-3 or TRBV12-4 and TRBJ2-7, with 14 bases identical to TRBD2. V shed 5 bases, J shed 2 bases, and the junction held 11 bases outside the gene matches. CDR3 size: 18 residues. CDR3 sequence: CASSPGLAGVRPTYEQYF. The CDR3 DNA is TGTGCCAGCAGTCCGGGACTAGCGGGAGTACGGCCCACCTACGAGCAGTACTTC.

The rearrangement uses TRBV7-8 and TRBJ2-7; 7 nucleotides align to TRBD2. This CDR3 comprises 15 residues. The germline V gene encodes CDR1 SGHVS and CDR2 FQNEAQ. Unmatched junction bases numbered 9, after V lost 2 bases and J lost 5 bases. The CDR3 region is CASSLRRESRNEQYF. In nucleotides, the CDR3 is TGTGCCAGCAGCTTAAGGCGGGAGAGCCGGAACGAGCAGTACTTC.

This clonotype has more than one count but fewer than ten. This chain joins TRBV5-5 and TRBJ1-5, with D hard to call. Trimming removed 3 bases at V and 0 bases at J, with 13 bases between. Germline CDR1 SGHKS, CDR2 YYEKEE (reference sequence). The CDR3 contains 16 residues. The DNA of the CDR3 is TGTGCCAGCAGCTCCGGAGCCCGTTATAGCAATCAGCCCCAGCATTTT. Its protein product is CASSSGARYSNQPQHF.

This clonotype was counted a few times. This chain joins TRBV25-1 and TRBJ1-5; 8 bases map to TRBD1. The CDR3 length is 16 residues. V lost 2 bases, J lost 3 bases, and 6 bases stayed unmatched. Germline V gene data show CDR1 as MGHDK and CDR2 as SYGVNS. CDR3 nucleotide sequence: TGTGCCAGCAGTGAAGGGGCAGGGGGCTACAATCAGCCCCAGCATTTT. As protein: CASSEGAGGYNQPQHF.

Many counts were recorded for this clonotype. The V call is TRBV28, the J call TRBJ1-4; D gene ambiguous. Trimming took 6 bases from V and 10 from J, leaving 9 bases between them. The CDR3 runs to 11 residues. Germline values: CDR1 MDHEN, CDR2 SYDVKM. For the CDR3, the DNA is TGTGCCAGCAGGGAAGAAGGAAAACTGTTTTTT. This gives the protein CASREEGKLFF.

This clonotype showed up just a few times. V and J are TRBV5-1 and TRBJ1-2; D gene unclear. The CDR3 extends over 14 amino acids. Per germline, CDR1 SGHRS and CDR2 YFSETQ. The germline V and J ends were trimmed by 4 bases and 5 bases, with 15 bases remaining between them. The CDR3 nucleotides read TGCGCCAGCAGCCGGGATCCCGGAGGGTATGGCTACACCTTC. Translated: CASSRDPGGYGYTF.

The sample holds a few counts of this clonotype. The genes are TRBV9 and TRBJ2-1; TRBD1 might be the D (6 bases). V was shortened by 3 bases and J by 2 bases, with 15 bases between the two germline ends. This CDR3 is built from 16 residues. Germline assignment: CDR1 SGDLS and CDR2 YYNGEE. The CDR3 nucleotides are TGTGCCAGCAGCGGGAACGGACAGCGAGCCTACAATGAGCAGTTCTTC. Its protein is CASSGNGQRAYNEQFF. Together with reference TRBV9 and TRBJ2-1, the CDR3 gives the full variable domain: DSGVTQTPKHLITATGQRVTLRCSPRSGDLSVYWYQQSLDQGLQFLIQYYNGEERAKGNILERFSAQQFPDLHSELNLSSLELGDSALYFCASSGNGQRAYNEQFFGPGTRLTVL.

The chain carries TRBV5-5 and TRBJ2-7, with a tentative D call TRBD2 (7 bases). V gave up 3 bases and J gave up 3 bases, with 16 bases separating them. The CDR3 consists of 15 residues. Germline V gene lookup returns CDR1 SGHKS and CDR2 YYEKEE (reference sequence). The CDR3 DNA sequence: TGTGCCAGCAGCTCACAGGGACTACCTTACTACGAGCAGTACTTC. It is translated as CASSSQGLPYYEQYF.

The sample holds one count of this clonotype. This clone may be a read error of a much larger clone one base away. V and J are TRBV6-5 and TRBJ2-1; the match to TRBD2 covers 10 bases. This CDR3 spans 15 amino acids. The V and J ends lost 0 bases and 13 bases, in that order; junction bases with no gene match: 9. Germline V gene data show CDR1 as MNHEY and CDR2 as SVGAGI. CDR3 bases: TGTGCCAGCAGTTACTCGGCCAGCGGGAGGGAGACCCAGTTCTTC. It translates to CASSYSASGRETQFF.

Ten or more counts support this clonotype. This chain connects TRBV7-2 to TRBJ2-7; possibly TRBD1 for D (5 bases). Germline V gives CDR1 SGHTA, CDR2 FQGNSA. With 5 bases removed from V and 0 bases from J, the gap between germline ends came to 11 bases. The length of the CDR3 is 14 residues. The CDR3 loop reads CASSRQRSSYEQYF. CDR3 bases: TGTGCCAGCAGCCGACAGAGAAGCTCCTACGAGCAGTACTTC.

This clonotype was picked up a small number of times. The chain links TRBV20-1 to TRBJ2-1, with D maybe TRBD1 (5 bases). Germline V gene lookup returns CDR1 DFQATT and CDR2 SNEGSKA (reference sequence). This CDR3 is built from 11 residues. Trimming took 6 bases from V and 6 from J, leaving 9 bases between them. CDR3: CSAFRGNEQFF. DNA for the CDR3: TGCAGTGCCTTTAGGGGCAATGAGCAGTTCTTC.

This clonotype was counted many times. The chain recombines TRBV12-3 or TRBV12-4 with TRBJ1-1; D unclear. With 3 bases removed from V and 4 bases from J, the gap between germline ends came to 0 bases. The CDR3 extends over 10 amino acids. The CDR3 region is CASSFTEAFF. The CDR3 DNA reads TGTGCCAGCAGTTTCACTGAAGCTTTCTTT.